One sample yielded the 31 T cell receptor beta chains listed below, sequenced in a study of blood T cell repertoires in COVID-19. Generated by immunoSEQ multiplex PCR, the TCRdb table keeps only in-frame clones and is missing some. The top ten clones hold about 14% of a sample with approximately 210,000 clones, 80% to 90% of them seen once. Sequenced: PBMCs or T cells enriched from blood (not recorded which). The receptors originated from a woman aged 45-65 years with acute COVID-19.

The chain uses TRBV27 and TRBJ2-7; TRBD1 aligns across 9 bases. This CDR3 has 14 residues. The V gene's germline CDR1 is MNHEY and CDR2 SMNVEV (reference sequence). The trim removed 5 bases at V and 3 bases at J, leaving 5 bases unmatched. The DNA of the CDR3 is TGTGCCAGCAGTCGTTCGGGACAGGGCTACGAGCAGTACTTC. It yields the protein CASSRSGQGYEQYF.

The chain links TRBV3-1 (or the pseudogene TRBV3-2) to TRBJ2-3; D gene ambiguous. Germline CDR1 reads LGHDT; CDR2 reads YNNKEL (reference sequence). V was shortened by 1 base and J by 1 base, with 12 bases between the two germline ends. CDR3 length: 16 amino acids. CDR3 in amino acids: CASSQGTPPGTDTQYF. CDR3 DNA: TGTGCCAGCAGCCAAGGAACTCCGCCGGGCACAGATACGCAGTATTTT.

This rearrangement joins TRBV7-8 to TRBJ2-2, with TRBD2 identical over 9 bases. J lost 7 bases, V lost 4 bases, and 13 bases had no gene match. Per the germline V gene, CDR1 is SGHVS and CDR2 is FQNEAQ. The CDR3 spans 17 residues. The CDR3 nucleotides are TGTGCCAGCAGCTCCAGACTAGCGGAGTCCGGTGGCGGGGAGCTGTTTTTT. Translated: CASSSRLAESGGGELFF.

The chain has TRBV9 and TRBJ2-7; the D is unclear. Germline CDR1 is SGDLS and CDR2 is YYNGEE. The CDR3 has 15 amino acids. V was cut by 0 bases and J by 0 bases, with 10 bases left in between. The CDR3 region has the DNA TGTGCCAGCAGCGTAGCTTACGGTAGCTCCTACGAGCAGTACTTC. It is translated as CASSVAYGSSYEQYF.

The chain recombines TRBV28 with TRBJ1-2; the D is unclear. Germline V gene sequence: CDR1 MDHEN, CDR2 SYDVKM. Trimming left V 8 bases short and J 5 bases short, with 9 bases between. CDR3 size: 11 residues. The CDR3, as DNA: TGTGCCAGCGGGAGGGAGTATGGCTACACCTTC. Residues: CASGREYGYTF.

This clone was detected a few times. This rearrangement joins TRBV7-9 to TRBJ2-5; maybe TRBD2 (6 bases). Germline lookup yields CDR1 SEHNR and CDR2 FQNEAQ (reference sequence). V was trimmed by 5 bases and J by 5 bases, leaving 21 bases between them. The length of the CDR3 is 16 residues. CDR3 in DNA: TGTGCCAGCAGCCTGCGGGACTCAACCCTCGGGGAGACCCAGTACTTC. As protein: CASSLRDSTLGETQYF.

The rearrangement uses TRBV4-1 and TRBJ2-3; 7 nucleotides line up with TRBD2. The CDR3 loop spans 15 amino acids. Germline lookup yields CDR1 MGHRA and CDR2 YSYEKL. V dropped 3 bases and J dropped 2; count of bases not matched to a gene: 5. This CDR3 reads CASSQGEGTTDTQYF. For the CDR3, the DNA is TGCGCCAGCAGCCAGGGGGAGGGGACCACAGATACGCAGTATTTT.

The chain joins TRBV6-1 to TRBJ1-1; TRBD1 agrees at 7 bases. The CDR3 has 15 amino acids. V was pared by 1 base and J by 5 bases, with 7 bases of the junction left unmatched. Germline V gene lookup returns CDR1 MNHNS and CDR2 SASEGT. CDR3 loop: CASSEVGGAGTEAFF. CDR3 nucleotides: TGTGCCAGCAGTGAAGTAGGGGGCGCAGGGACTGAAGCTTTCTTT.

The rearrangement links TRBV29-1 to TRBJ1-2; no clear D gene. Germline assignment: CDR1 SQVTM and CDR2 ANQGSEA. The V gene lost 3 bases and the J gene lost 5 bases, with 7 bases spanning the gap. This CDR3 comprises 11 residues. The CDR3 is CSVDRSYGYTF. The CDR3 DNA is TGCAGCGTTGACAGAAGTTATGGCTACACCTTC.

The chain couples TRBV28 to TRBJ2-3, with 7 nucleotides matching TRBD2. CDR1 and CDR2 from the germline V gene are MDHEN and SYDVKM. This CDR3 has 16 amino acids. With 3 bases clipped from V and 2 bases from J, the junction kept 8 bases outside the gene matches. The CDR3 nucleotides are TGTGCCAGCAGTTTCCCTGGGGGGGTCCTCACAGATACGCAGTATTTT. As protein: CASSFPGGVLTDTQYF.

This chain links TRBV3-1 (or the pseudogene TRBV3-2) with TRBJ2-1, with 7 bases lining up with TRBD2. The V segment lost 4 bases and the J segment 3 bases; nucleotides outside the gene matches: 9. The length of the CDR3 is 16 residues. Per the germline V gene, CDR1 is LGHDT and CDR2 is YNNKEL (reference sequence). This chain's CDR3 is CASSPRDYLFYNEQFF. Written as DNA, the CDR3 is TGTGCCAGCAGCCCGCGGGACTACCTCTTCTACAATGAGCAGTTCTTC.

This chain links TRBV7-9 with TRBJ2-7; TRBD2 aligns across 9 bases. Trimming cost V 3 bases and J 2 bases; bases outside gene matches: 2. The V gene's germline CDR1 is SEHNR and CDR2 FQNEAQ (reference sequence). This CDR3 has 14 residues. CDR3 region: CASSLGGRAYEQYF. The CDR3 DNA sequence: TGTGCCAGCAGCTTGGGCGGGAGGGCCTACGAGCAGTACTTC.

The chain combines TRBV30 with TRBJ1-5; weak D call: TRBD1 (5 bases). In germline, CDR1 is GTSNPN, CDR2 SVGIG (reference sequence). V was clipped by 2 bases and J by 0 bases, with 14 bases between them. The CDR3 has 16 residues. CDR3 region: CAWSRGGANSNQPQHF. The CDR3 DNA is TGTGCCTGGAGTAGGGGTGGGGCAAATAGCAATCAGCCCCAGCATTTT.

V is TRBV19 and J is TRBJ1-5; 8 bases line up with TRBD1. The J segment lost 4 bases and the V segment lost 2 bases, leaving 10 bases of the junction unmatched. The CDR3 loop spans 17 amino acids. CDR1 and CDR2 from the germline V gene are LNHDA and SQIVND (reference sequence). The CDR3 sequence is CASSISTGAAGNQPQHF. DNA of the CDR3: TGTGCCAGTAGTATATCGACAGGGGCCGCCGGTAATCAGCCCCAGCATTTT.

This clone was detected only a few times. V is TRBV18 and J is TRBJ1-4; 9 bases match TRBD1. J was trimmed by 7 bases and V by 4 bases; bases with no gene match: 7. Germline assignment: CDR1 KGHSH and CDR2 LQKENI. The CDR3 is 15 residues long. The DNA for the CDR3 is TGTGCCAGCTCACTGCCCGGGACAGGGTCTGAAAAACTGTTTTTT. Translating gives CASSLPGTGSEKLFF.

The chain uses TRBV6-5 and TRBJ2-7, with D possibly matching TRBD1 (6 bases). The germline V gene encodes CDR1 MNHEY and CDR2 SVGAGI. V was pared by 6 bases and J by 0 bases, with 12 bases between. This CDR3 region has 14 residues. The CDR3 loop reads CASRGTLSSYEQYF. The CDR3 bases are TGTGCCAGCAGAGGGACACTGAGCTCCTACGAGCAGTACTTC.

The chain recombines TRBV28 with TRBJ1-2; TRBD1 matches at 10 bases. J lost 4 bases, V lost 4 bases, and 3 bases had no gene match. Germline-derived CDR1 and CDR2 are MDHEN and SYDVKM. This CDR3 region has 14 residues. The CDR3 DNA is TGTGCCAGCAGTTCGGGACAGGGGACCTATGGCTACACCTTC. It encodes CASSSGQGTYGYTF.

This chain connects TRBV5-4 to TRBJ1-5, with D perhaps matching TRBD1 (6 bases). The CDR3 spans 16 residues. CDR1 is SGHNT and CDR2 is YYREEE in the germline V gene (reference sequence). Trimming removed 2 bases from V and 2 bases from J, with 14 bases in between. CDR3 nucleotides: TGTGCCAGCAGCTTATGGGGGGGGCTAGGCAATCAGCCCCAGCATTTT. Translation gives CASSLWGGLGNQPQHF.

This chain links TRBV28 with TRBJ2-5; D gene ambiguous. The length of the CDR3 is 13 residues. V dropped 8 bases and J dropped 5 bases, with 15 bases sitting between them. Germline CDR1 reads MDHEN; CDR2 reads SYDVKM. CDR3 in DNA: TGTGCCAGCCTCAGTACCCTCCAGGAGACCCAGTACTTC. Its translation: CASLSTLQETQYF.

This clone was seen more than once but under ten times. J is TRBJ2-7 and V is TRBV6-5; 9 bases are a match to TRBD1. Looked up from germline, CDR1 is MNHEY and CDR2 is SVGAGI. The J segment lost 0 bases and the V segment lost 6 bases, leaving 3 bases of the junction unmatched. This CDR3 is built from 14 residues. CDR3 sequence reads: CASRGTGSSYEQYF. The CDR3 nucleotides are TGTGCCAGCAGGGGGACAGGGAGCTCCTACGAGCAGTACTTC.

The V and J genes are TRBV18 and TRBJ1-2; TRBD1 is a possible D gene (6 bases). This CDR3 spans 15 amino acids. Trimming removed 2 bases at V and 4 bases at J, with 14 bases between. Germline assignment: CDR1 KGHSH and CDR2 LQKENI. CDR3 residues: CASSPYRDTSYGYTF. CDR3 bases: TGTGCCAGCTCACCATACCGGGACACATCCTATGGCTACACCTTC.

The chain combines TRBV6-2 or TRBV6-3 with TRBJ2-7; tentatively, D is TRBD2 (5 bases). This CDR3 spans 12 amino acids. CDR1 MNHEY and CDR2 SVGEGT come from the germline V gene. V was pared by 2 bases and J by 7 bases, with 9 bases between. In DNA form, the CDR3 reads TGTGCCAGCAGTTACAGCCAGCGGGAGCAGTACTTC. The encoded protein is CASSYSQREQYF.

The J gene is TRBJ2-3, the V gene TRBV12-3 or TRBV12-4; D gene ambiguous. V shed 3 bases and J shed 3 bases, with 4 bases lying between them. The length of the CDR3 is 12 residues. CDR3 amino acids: CASSFSTDTQYF. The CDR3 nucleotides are TGTGCCAGCAGTTTCAGTACAGATACGCAGTATTTT.

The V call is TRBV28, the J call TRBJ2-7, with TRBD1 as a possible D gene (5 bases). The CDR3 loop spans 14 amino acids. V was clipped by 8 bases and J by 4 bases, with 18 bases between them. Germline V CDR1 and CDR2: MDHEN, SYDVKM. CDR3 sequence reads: CASFGSGKGYEQYF. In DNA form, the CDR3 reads TGTGCCAGCTTCGGATCAGGGAAGGGGTACGAGCAGTACTTC.

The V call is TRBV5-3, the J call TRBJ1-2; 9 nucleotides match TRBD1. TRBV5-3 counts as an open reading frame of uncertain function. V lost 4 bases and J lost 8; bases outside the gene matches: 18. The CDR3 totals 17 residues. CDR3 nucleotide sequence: TGTGCCAGAAGCAAGAGACCGCTGGGACAGGGATTGTTGGGCTACACCTTC. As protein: CARSKRPLGQGLLGYTF.

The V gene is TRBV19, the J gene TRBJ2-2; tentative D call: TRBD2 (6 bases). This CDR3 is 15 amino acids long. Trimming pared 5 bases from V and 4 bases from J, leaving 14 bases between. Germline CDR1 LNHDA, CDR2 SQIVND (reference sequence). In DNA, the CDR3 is TGTGCCAGTAGTTCTCCGGGAGATGTCACCGGGGAGCTGTTTTTT. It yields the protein CASSSPGDVTGELFF. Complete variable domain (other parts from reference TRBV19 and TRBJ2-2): DGGITQSPKYLFRKEGQNVTLSCEQNLNHDAMYWYRQDPGQGLRLIYYSQIVNDFQKGDIAEGYSVSREKKESFPLTVTSAQKNPTAFYLCASSSPGDVTGELFFGEGSRLTVL.

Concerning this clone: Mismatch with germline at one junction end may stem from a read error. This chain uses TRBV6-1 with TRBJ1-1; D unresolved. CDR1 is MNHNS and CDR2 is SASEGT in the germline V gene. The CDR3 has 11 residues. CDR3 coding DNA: TGTGCCAGCAGTAAAGCCGGTGAAGCTTTCTTT. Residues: CASSKAGEAFF.

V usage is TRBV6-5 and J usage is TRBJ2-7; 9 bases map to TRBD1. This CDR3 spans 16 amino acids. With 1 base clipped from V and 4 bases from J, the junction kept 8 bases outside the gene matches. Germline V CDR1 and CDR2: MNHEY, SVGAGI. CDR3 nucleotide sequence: TGTGCCAGCAGTTACTATACAGGGGGCGCTTGGTACGAGCAGTACTTC. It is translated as CASSYYTGGAWYEQYF.

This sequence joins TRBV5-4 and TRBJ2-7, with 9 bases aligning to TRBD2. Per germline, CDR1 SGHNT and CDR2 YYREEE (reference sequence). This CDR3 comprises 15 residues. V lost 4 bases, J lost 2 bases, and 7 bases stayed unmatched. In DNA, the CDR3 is TGTGCCAGCAGCGCCGGGGGACTAGCCCCCTACGAGCAGTACTTC. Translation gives CASSAGGLAPYEQYF.

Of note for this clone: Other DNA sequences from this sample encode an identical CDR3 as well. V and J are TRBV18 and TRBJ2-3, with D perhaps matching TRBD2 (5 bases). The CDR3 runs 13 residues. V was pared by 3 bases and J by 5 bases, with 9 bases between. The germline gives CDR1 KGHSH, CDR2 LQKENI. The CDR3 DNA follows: TGTGCCAGCTCACCGACTAACGGAGATACGCAGTATTTT. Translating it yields CASSPTNGDTQYF. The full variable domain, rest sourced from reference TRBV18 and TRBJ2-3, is NAGVMQNPRHLVRRRGQEARLRCSPMKGHSHVYWYRQLPEEGLKFMVYLQKENIIDESGMPKERFSAEFPKEGPSILRIQQVVRGDSAAYFCASSPTNGDTQYFGPGTRLTVL.

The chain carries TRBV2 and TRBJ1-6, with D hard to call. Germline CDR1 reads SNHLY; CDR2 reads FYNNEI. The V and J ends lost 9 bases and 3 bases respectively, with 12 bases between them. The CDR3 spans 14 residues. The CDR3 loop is CARREQVYNSPLHF. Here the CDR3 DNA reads TGTGCCAGGCGGGAGCAGGTCTATAATTCACCCCTCCACTTT.